Each of the 30 T cell receptor beta chains below was sequenced from the same sample in a study of blood T cell repertoires in COVID-19. This table comes from immunoSEQ multiplex PCR, and its TCRdb copy is limited to in-frame clones, with some not included. The table lists a few hundred thousand clones, 65% to 90% of them singletons. Sequencing was done on a sample of peripheral blood. Receptors were obtained from a human donor in a cohort sampled during active COVID-19.

This chain connects TRBV5-1 to TRBJ2-1, with D perhaps matching TRBD1 (6 bases). The V gene's germline CDR1 is SGHRS and CDR2 YFSETQ. The CDR3 has 12 amino acids. Trimming took 1 base from V and 10 from J, leaving 9 bases between them. CDR3 residues: CASSLTGWEQFF. As DNA, the CDR3 is TGCGCCAGCAGCTTGACAGGGTGGGAGCAGTTCTTC.

This chain connects TRBV6-5 to TRBJ2-1; unclear D gene. Germline lookup yields CDR1 MNHEY and CDR2 SVGAGI. Trimming stripped 6 bases from V and 3 bases from J, with 3 bases between. The CDR3 consists of 11 residues. CDR3 DNA sequence: TGTGCCAGCAGCGTCTACAATGAGCAGTTCTTC. Protein product: CASSVYNEQFF.

The V gene is TRBV7-8, the J gene TRBJ1-2; D unresolved. The CDR3 covers 13 residues. Germline V gives CDR1 SGHVS, CDR2 FQNEAQ. V was pared by 5 bases and J by 0 bases, with 7 bases between. CDR3 sequence reads: CASSLLANYGYTF. CDR3 DNA sequence: TGTGCCAGCAGCCTGTTAGCTAACTATGGCTACACCTTC.

The chain carries TRBV18 and TRBJ2-7; D is uncertain. Germline V gene sequence: CDR1 KGHSH, CDR2 LQKENI. V was pared by 2 bases and J by 3 bases, with 8 bases between. The CDR3 totals 13 residues. CDR3: CASSPGPHYEQYF. The CDR3 nucleotides read TGTGCCAGCTCACCAGGCCCTCACTACGAGCAGTACTTC.

V is TRBV5-5 and J is TRBJ1-2; TRBD1 might be the D (6 bases). Trimming left V 0 bases short and J 4 bases short, with 13 bases between. Germline V gene sequence: CDR1 SGHKS, CDR2 YYEKEE (reference sequence). The CDR3 sequence is 15 residues long. CDR3 residues: CASSLEGGQIYGYTF. CDR3 nucleotides: TGTGCCAGCAGCTTGGAGGGGGGGCAGATCTATGGCTACACCTTC.

This clone has only one observation. The chain recombines TRBV5-1 with TRBJ1-4; TRBD1 matches at 9 bases. V trimming: 0 bases; J trimming: 5 bases; junction bases outside the gene matches: 8. The CDR3 runs to 17 residues. The V gene's germline CDR1 is SGHRS and CDR2 YFSETQ. This CDR3 is CASSLVLGDRENEKLFF. The CDR3 DNA follows: TGCGCCAGCAGCTTGGTGCTGGGGGACAGGGAAAATGAAAAACTGTTTTTT.

The chain carries TRBV10-3 and TRBJ2-7, with D perhaps TRBD1 (5 bases). The CDR3 is made up of 12 amino acids. V gave up 5 bases and J gave up 3 bases, with 8 bases separating them. From germline, CDR1 is ENHRY and CDR2 SYGVKD. Here the CDR3 DNA reads TGTGCCATCAGTACGACAGACTACGAGCAGTACTTC. Encoded protein: CAISTTDYEQYF.

This chain connects TRBV5-1 to TRBJ2-2, with unresolved D. The CDR3 is made up of 13 amino acids. V gave up 2 bases and J gave up 3 bases, with 5 bases separating them. The V gene's germline CDR1 is SGHRS and CDR2 YFSETQ. For the CDR3, the DNA is TGCGCCAGCAGCTTATATGACACCGGGGAGCTGTTTTTT. Its translation is CASSLYDTGELFF.

This clone turned up a few times. CDR3 loop: CATSVSGLDENEQFF. The CDR3 DNA is TGTGCCACCAGCGTCTCGGGACTAGATGAGAATGAGCAGTTCTTC. The chain carries TRBV15 and TRBJ2-1; TRBD2 matches at 8 bases. Unmatched junction bases numbered 10, after V lost 5 bases and J lost 7 bases. The CDR3 covers 15 residues. CDR1 and CDR2 (germline): LNHNV, YYDKDF (reference sequence).

The chain recombines TRBV10-1 with TRBJ1-1, with D possibly being TRBD1 (5 bases). Germline CDR1 and CDR2: WNHNN and SYGVQD (reference sequence). Between the trimmed V and J ends, which lost 0 bases and 8 bases, there was a span of 13 bases. CDR3 length equals 14 residues. CDR3 sequence reads: CASSESRQTTEAFF. For the CDR3, the DNA is TGCGCCAGCAGTGAGTCGAGACAGACGACCGAAGCTTTCTTT.

This clone was picked up many times. Within the sample, other DNA sequences also encode this same CDR3. The chain has TRBV11-2 and TRBJ1-4, with 9 bases lining up with TRBD1. V dropped 1 base and J dropped 4; count of bases not matched to a gene: 1. The CDR3 runs to 15 residues. The V gene's germline CDR1 is SGHAT and CDR2 FQNNGV. CDR3: CASSLGDRDNEKLFF. CDR3 DNA: TGTGCCAGCAGCTTAGGGGACAGGGATAATGAAAAACTGTTTTTT.

This rearrangement joins TRBV5-4 to TRBJ2-1; no clear D. This CDR3 contains 16 residues. Trimming left V 0 bases short and J 8 bases short, with 18 bases between. Germline CDR1 is SGHNT and CDR2 is YYREEE (reference sequence). CDR3 loop: CASSLGASPWVYEQFF. The CDR3, as DNA: TGTGCCAGCAGCTTGGGGGCGTCCCCGTGGGTCTATGAGCAGTTCTTC.

The genes are TRBV2 and TRBJ2-7; maybe TRBD2 (5 bases). The CDR3 totals 16 residues. CDR1 SNHLY and CDR2 FYNNEI come from the germline V gene. Trimming left V 0 bases short and J 2 bases short, with 14 bases between. CDR3 sequence reads: CASSEAEVRRTYEQYF. In DNA form, the CDR3 reads TGTGCCAGCAGTGAAGCGGAGGTTCGGAGAACCTACGAGCAGTACTTC.

Details on this clone: At the DNA level, this CDR3 is encoded by other sequences in the same sample as well. The chain recombines TRBV11-1 with TRBJ1-1; D is unclear. This CDR3 has 13 amino acids. The germline V gene has CDR1 SGHAT and CDR2 FQDESV (reference sequence). Trimming removed 3 bases from V and 2 bases from J, with 7 bases in between. The CDR3 protein is CASSLGENTEAFF. In DNA, the CDR3 is TGTGCCAGCAGCTTGGGAGAAAACACTGAAGCTTTCTTT.

This clone showed up just a few times. The V call is TRBV29-1, the J call TRBJ2-2, with 8 bases lining up with TRBD1. V shed 6 bases and J 2 bases; nucleotides not matched to a gene: 5. The germline V gene encodes CDR1 SQVTM and CDR2 ANQGSEA. The CDR3 loop spans 14 amino acids. This CDR3 reads CSVRQGINTGELFF. CDR3 coding DNA: TGCAGCGTCCGACAGGGGATAAACACCGGGGAGCTGTTTTTT.

This clone occurred once. This chain links TRBV7-2 with TRBJ1-2; TRBD1 might be the D (5 bases). Germline V gives CDR1 SGHTA, CDR2 FQGNSA. The CDR3 sequence is 11 residues long. Trimming removed 8 bases at V and 8 bases at J, with 12 bases between. The CDR3 reads CASRRGRGYTF. The CDR3 nucleotides are TGTGCCAGCCGGAGGGGTAGAGGCTACACCTTC.

This rearrangement joins TRBV28 to TRBJ2-7; 11 positions agree with TRBD1. The V segment lost 7 bases and the J segment 6 bases; nucleotides outside the gene matches: 17. Germline V CDR1 and CDR2: MDHEN, SYDVKM. This CDR3 region has 17 residues. For the CDR3, the DNA is TGTGCCAGCACCACAAACCGAGGGGGACAGGGGGTAGGCGAGCAGTACTTC. This translates into CASTTNRGGQGVGEQYF. Full variable domain (outside the CDR3, taken from reference TRBV28 and TRBJ2-7): DVKVTQSSRYLVKRTGEKVFLECVQDMDHENMFWYRQDPGLGLRLIYFSYDVKMKEKGDIPEGYSVSREKKERFSLILESASTNQTSMYLCASTTNRGGQGVGEQYFGPGTRLTVT.

This chain joins TRBV5-8 and TRBJ2-6, with TRBD1 matching 12 bases. CDR1 SGHTS and CDR2 YDEGEE come from the germline V gene. The CDR3 spans 18 residues. V lost 4 bases, J lost 4 bases, and 9 bases stayed unmatched. The CDR3 sequence: CASSNPGQGAGGANVLTF. The CDR3 DNA follows: TGTGCCAGCAGCAACCCGGGACAGGGGGCTGGGGGGGCCAACGTCCTGACTTTC.

This rearrangement joins TRBV24-1 to TRBJ1-2; D might be TRBD1 (5 bases). Per the germline V gene, CDR1 is KGHDR and CDR2 is SFDVKD. V lost 5 bases and J 3 bases, leaving 9 bases between the germline ends. The CDR3 contains 13 residues. The CDR3, as DNA: TGTGCCACCAGTGCGACAGATTACTATGGCTACACCTTC. Translated: CATSATDYYGYTF.

V and J are TRBV27 and TRBJ2-6, with D possibly TRBD1 on 5 matching bases. Germline CDR1 is MNHEY and CDR2 is SMNVEV (reference sequence). The CDR3 is made up of 16 amino acids. Trimming stripped 5 bases from V and 1 base from J, with 12 bases between. The CDR3 DNA reads TGTGCCAGCAGTCCAGGCCCAGGGTCTGGGGCCAACGTCCTGACTTTC. Amino acids: CASSPGPGSGANVLTF.

This chain joins TRBV7-3 and TRBJ2-7; D remains ambiguous. The CDR3 covers 16 residues. Trimming cost V 3 bases and J 0 bases, with 15 bases left between them. The germline CDR1 and CDR2 sequences are SGHTA and FQGTGA. This CDR3 is CASSFNDRGSSYEQYF. CDR3 DNA sequence: TGTGCCAGCAGCTTTAACGATCGCGGTAGCTCCTACGAGCAGTACTTC.

The chain links TRBV18 to TRBJ1-1; the D is unclear. V lost 5 bases, J lost 5 bases, and 6 bases lay in between. The germline gives CDR1 KGHSH, CDR2 LQKENI. The CDR3 spans 11 residues. The CDR3 loop is CASSVATEAFF. The CDR3 bases are TGTGCCAGCTCAGTAGCAACTGAAGCTTTCTTT.

The J gene is TRBJ2-6, the V gene TRBV5-1; no reliable D call. The CDR3 contains 15 residues. Trimming cost V 0 bases and J 2 bases, with 6 bases left between them. Germline assignment: CDR1 SGHRS and CDR2 YFSETQ. CDR3 loop: CASSLDRTGANVLTF. The DNA of the CDR3 is TGCGCCAGCAGCTTGGACAGAACTGGGGCCAACGTCCTGACTTTC.

This rearrangement joins TRBV2 to TRBJ2-2, with a tentative D call TRBD2 (5 bases). The CDR3 covers 15 residues. V lost 4 bases to trimming and J lost 0 bases, with 9 bases between them. CDR1 is SNHLY and CDR2 is FYNNEI in the germline V gene. CDR3 residues: CASSVRTSNTGELFF. The DNA of the CDR3 is TGTGCCAGCAGTGTTCGGACTTCGAACACCGGGGAGCTGTTTTTT.

This clone was observed once. The rearrangement uses TRBV2 and TRBJ1-1, with a weak D call TRBD1 (5 bases). The CDR3 loop spans 15 amino acids. Germline-derived CDR1 and CDR2 are SNHLY and FYNNEI. Deletions cut 6 bases from V and 1 base from J, with 15 bases between. The CDR3 sequence is CASRIRGVANTEAFF. CDR3 nucleotides: TGTGCCAGCAGGATTCGGGGGGTAGCGAACACTGAAGCTTTCTTT. Drawing the rest from reference TRBV2 and TRBJ1-1, the complete variable domain is EPEVTQTPSHQVTQMGQEVILRCVPISNHLYFYWYRQILGQKVEFLVSFYNNEISEKSEIFDDQFSVERPDGSNFTLKIRSTKLEDSAMYFCASRIRGVANTEAFFGQGTRLTVV.

The chain carries TRBV6-6 and TRBJ1-4, with a weak D call TRBD1 (6 bases). Trimming took 8 bases from V and 4 from J, leaving 11 bases between them. The V gene's germline CDR1 is MNHNY and CDR2 SVGAGI (reference sequence). This CDR3 has 13 residues. The CDR3 here is CASSGQINEKLFF. In DNA form, the CDR3 reads TGTGCCAGCTCAGGACAGATTAATGAAAAACTGTTTTTT.

The CDR3: CASSTTSGSTRSTDTQYF. The CDR3 bases are TGTGCCAGCAGCACAACTAGCGGGTCTACTCGTAGCACAGATACGCAGTATTTT. The V and J genes are TRBV21-1 and TRBJ2-3; the table assigns TRBD2, which was not confirmed against the DNA. TRBV21-1 is a recognized pseudogene. The CDR3 totals 18 residues.

V gene TRBV19 combines with J gene TRBJ1-6, with D maybe TRBD1 (6 bases). This CDR3 comprises 15 residues. The germline V and J ends were trimmed by 3 bases and 6 bases, with 12 bases remaining between them. Germline-derived CDR1 and CDR2 are LNHDA and SQIVND (reference sequence). In nucleotides, the CDR3 is TGTGCCAGTAGTATGACAGGAGAATTTAATTCACCCCTCCACTTT. This sequence encodes CASSMTGEFNSPLHF.

This sequence joins TRBV27 and TRBJ2-3; D possibly corresponds to TRBD1 (5 bases). The CDR3 consists of 13 residues. V was clipped by 5 bases and J by 6 bases, with 12 bases between them. The germline CDR1 and CDR2 sequences are MNHEY and SMNVEV (reference sequence). Written as DNA, the CDR3 is TGTGCCAGCAGTCCAAACAGGTTCGATACGCAGTATTTT. As protein: CASSPNRFDTQYF.

The chain links TRBV19 to TRBJ1-6; 9 positions agree with TRBD1. Germline CDR1 LNHDA, CDR2 SQIVND (reference sequence). This CDR3 is built from 17 residues. Trimming took 7 bases from V and 0 from J; bases not matched to a gene: 7. Here the CDR3 reads CASNTGTGSSYNSPLHF. The CDR3 DNA is TGTGCCAGTAATACCGGGACAGGGAGCTCCTATAATTCACCCCTCCACTTT.